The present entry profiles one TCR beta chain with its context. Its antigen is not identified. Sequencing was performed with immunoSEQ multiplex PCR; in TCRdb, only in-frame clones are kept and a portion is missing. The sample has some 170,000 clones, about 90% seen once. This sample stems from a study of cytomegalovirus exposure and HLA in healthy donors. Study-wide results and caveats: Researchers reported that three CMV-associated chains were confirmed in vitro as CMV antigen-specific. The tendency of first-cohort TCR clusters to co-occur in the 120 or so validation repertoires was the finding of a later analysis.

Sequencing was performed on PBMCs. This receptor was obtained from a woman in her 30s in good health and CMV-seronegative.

CDR3 sequence (DNA): TGTGCCAGCAGTCCGACTACCGCCTACGAGCAGTACTTC. Protein: CASSPTTAYEQYF. The rearrangement uses TRBV28 and TRBJ2-7, with D possibly matching TRBD2 (5 bases). The CDR3 is made up of 13 amino acids. V lost 5 bases to trimming and J lost 2 bases, with 10 bases between them. Germline loops: CDR1 MDHEN, CDR2 SYDVKM. Full variable domain (rest looked up from reference TRBV28 and TRBJ2-7): DVKVTQSSRYLVKRTGEKVFLECVQDMDHENMFWYRQDPGLGLRLIYFSYDVKMKEKGDIPEGYSVSREKKERFSLILESASTNQTSMYLCASSPTTAYEQYFGPGTRLTVT.